This T cell receptor beta chain was obtained from a study of siplizumab effects on memory and regulatory T cells. Profiling relied on immunoSEQ multiplex PCR, and the TCRdb table lists in-frame clones only, not all of them. This table has some 120,000 clones, 85% to 95% appearing once. Per germline, CDR1 SGHRS and CDR2 YFSETQ. The CDR3 is made up of 16 amino acids. The ends were cut back, 1 base at V and 0 bases at J, with 11 bases in the middle. The clonotype originates from a human donor in good health. Sequencing was done on a sample of non-Treg CD4+ T cells sorted from blood. The rearrangement links TRBV5-1 to TRBJ1-3; TRBD1 is a possible D gene (5 bases). The CDR3 DNA is TGCGCCAGCAGCTTGCTTGCAGGGAACTCTGGAAACACCATATATTTT. It yields the protein CASSLLAGNSGNTIYF. Full variable domain (missing parts from reference TRBV5-1 and TRBJ1-3): KAGVTQTPRYLIKTRGQQVTLSCSPISGHRSVSWYQQTPGQGLQFLFEYFSETQRNKGNFPGRFSGRQFSNSRSEMNVSTLELGDSALYLCASSLLAGNSGNTIYFGEGSWLTVV.